Listed here are 17 T cell receptor beta chains from one sample, sequenced in a study of cytomegalovirus exposure and HLA in healthy donors. PCR employed 60 Vbeta and 13 Jbeta primers. The data were produced by immunoSEQ multiplex PCR, yet TCRdb's version contains in-frame clones alone and is incomplete. The sample records about 140,000 clones, approximately 61% being singletons. The specimen was PBMCs. Receptors were obtained from a human donor in good health.

The chain is built from TRBV7-6 and TRBJ2-2; 9 nucleotides line up with TRBD2. Germline V CDR1 and CDR2: SGHVS, FNYEAQ. V lost 4 bases and J lost 2; bases outside the gene matches: 5. The CDR3 consists of 16 residues. DNA of the CDR3: TGTGCCAGCAGCTCCGGGACTAGCCTTAACACCGGGGAGCTGTTTTTT. Its protein product is CASSSGTSLNTGELFF.

The V and J genes are TRBV14 and TRBJ1-5, with D unclear. Trimming left V 0 bases short and J 3 bases short, with 9 bases between. The CDR3 extends over 15 amino acids. Germline V gives CDR1 SGHDN, CDR2 FVKESK. CDR3 sequence: CASSQDMSFNQPQHF. CDR3 coding DNA: TGTGCCAGCAGCCAAGATATGAGTTTCAATCAGCCCCAGCATTTT.

This rearrangement joins TRBV4-1 to TRBJ2-2, with 7 bases matching TRBD1. The CDR3 has 14 residues. V lost 6 bases and J lost 3; bases outside the gene matches: 4. The V gene's germline CDR1 is MGHRA and CDR2 YSYEKL. Here the CDR3 reads CASRGQQYTGELFF. The DNA for the CDR3 is TGCGCCAGCAGGGGACAGCAATACACCGGGGAGCTGTTTTTT.

This chain joins TRBV6-5 and TRBJ1-6; 9 nucleotides match TRBD1. The junction had 3 bases not matched to a gene; V was cut back by 1 base and J by 8 bases. The V gene's germline CDR1 is MNHEY and CDR2 SVGAGI. The CDR3 length is 15 residues. CDR3 in DNA: TGTGCCAGCAGTTACTTCCGGGACAGGGATTCACCCCTCCACTTT. Amino acids: CASSYFRDRDSPLHF.

The chain recombines TRBV6-1 with TRBJ1-3; maybe TRBD1 (5 bases). CDR1 and CDR2 from the germline V gene are MNHNS and SASEGT. This CDR3 is built from 16 residues. V was pared by 2 bases and J by 0 bases, with 11 bases between. Written as DNA, the CDR3 is TGTGCCAGCAGTGAAAGCGGGGCGGCCTCTGGAAACACCATATATTTT. It translates to CASSESGAASGNTIYF.

This clone has only a few counts. The rearrangement links TRBV27 to TRBJ2-1, with D possibly being TRBD2 (5 bases). The CDR3 loop spans 11 amino acids. From germline, CDR1 is MNHEY and CDR2 SMNVEV (reference sequence). Trimming removed 5 bases at V and 9 bases at J, with 8 bases between. The CDR3 DNA is TGTGCCAGCAGTCTAGGGAGTGAGCAGTTCTTC. Translated, it gives CASSLGSEQFF.

This clone was found a few times. The sample carries other DNA sequences with the same CDR3. This chain links TRBV28 with TRBJ1-1, with TRBD1 identical over 8 bases. The CDR3 contains 14 residues. V trimming: 6 bases; J trimming: 4 bases; junction bases outside the gene matches: 7. Germline lookup yields CDR1 MDHEN and CDR2 SYDVKM. The CDR3 reads CASRPGGQGTEAFF. The CDR3 DNA follows: TGTGCCAGCAGGCCAGGGGGCCAGGGCACTGAAGCTTTCTTT.

The gene calls are TRBV4-1 and TRBJ2-1, with 9 nucleotides matching TRBD1. J gave up 6 bases and V 4 bases, and 10 bases lay outside the gene matches. CDR1 and CDR2 (germline): MGHRA, YSYEKL. The CDR3 is 16 amino acids. This CDR3 reads CASSLATGGMGNEQFF. CDR3 nucleotide sequence: TGCGCCAGCAGCCTTGCGACAGGGGGGATGGGCAATGAGCAGTTCTTC.

V gene TRBV7-6 combines with J gene TRBJ2-1; 10 nucleotides align to TRBD2. CDR1 and CDR2 from the germline V gene are SGHVS and FNYEAQ. The CDR3 has 16 amino acids. The V and J ends lost 4 bases and 4 bases, in that order; junction bases with no gene match: 7. CDR3 DNA sequence: TGTGCCAGCAGCTCGACGCAAGCGGGAGGGTACAATGAGCAGTTCTTC. Translation gives CASSSTQAGGYNEQFF.

The genes are TRBV19 and TRBJ2-7; 7 nucleotides agree with TRBD2. The CDR3 consists of 13 residues. J gave up 0 bases and V 6 bases, and 2 bases lay outside the gene matches. The germline V gene encodes CDR1 LNHDA and CDR2 SQIVND (reference sequence). The CDR3 sequence is CASRRESSYEQYF. The CDR3 region has the DNA TGTGCCAGTAGGCGGGAGTCCTCCTACGAGCAGTACTTC.

This clone was found a few times. V usage is TRBV5-6 and J usage is TRBJ2-3, with TRBD1 as a possible D gene (6 bases). Germline CDR1 SGHDT, CDR2 YYEEEE. CDR3 size: 16 residues. V was clipped by 2 bases and J by 2 bases, with 15 bases between them. The DNA for the CDR3 is TGTGCCAGCAGCTTTAGAACCGGGACAAACACAGATACGCAGTATTTT. It specifies CASSFRTGTNTDTQYF.

This clone was seen a handful of times. The chain uses TRBV5-1 and TRBJ2-1; 16 nucleotides align to TRBD2. Germline CDR1 and CDR2: SGHRS and YFSETQ. The CDR3 is 15 residues long. V was clipped by 3 bases and J by 9 bases; unmatched bases: 3. The CDR3 DNA follows: TGCGCCAGCAGCTCGGGACTAGCGGGAGGGGTTGAGCAGTTCTTC. Translating gives CASSSGLAGGVEQFF.

This clone was recorded a few times. The V call is TRBV13, the J call TRBJ2-7, with TRBD2 matching over 11 bases. V shed 5 bases, J shed 5 bases, and the junction held 11 bases outside the gene matches. Per the germline V gene, CDR1 is PRHDT and CDR2 is FYEKMQ (reference sequence). The CDR3 extends over 16 amino acids. As DNA, the CDR3 is TGTGCCAGCAGCCGGGTAGCGGGAGGGCCGATGGACGAGCAGTACTTC. Translating gives CASSRVAGGPMDEQYF.

This chain links TRBV28 with TRBJ1-1; D is unclear. This CDR3 has 15 residues. Trimming shortened V by 8 bases and J by 4 bases, and 20 bases separated the two germline ends. Germline V lookup: CDR1 MDHEN, CDR2 SYDVKM. The chain's CDR3 is CASCNPGRRSTEAFF. CDR3 sequence (DNA): TGTGCCAGCTGTAACCCGGGGAGACGTAGCACTGAAGCTTTCTTT.

The chain employs TRBV5-1 and TRBJ2-5; 7 bases are a match to TRBD1. Per germline, CDR1 SGHRS and CDR2 YFSETQ. This CDR3 is 13 amino acids long. The J segment lost 6 bases and the V segment lost 2 bases, leaving 4 bases of the junction unmatched. In nucleotides, the CDR3 is TGCGCCAGCAGCTTAGACAGGGCCCAGACCCAGTACTTC. Translating gives CASSLDRAQTQYF.

The rearrangement joins TRBV19 to TRBJ2-1, with D possibly matching TRBD2 (5 bases). V was cut by 6 bases and J by 2 bases, with 17 bases left in between. Germline CDR1 is LNHDA and CDR2 is SQIVND (reference sequence). The CDR3 sequence is 16 residues long. CDR3 sequence reads: CASRVGGGLPYNEQFF. The CDR3 DNA reads as TGTGCCAGTAGGGTGGGTGGAGGACTGCCCTACAATGAGCAGTTCTTC.

This chain links TRBV7-6 with TRBJ2-5; 9 bases are a match to TRBD1. CDR3 length equals 12 residues. V gave up 8 bases and J gave up 5 bases; unmatched junction bases: 3. In germline, CDR1 is SGHVS, CDR2 FNYEAQ. The CDR3 nucleotides are TGTGCCAGCGGGACAGGGCGCGAGACCCAGTACTTC. Amino acid sequence: CASGTGRETQYF.